This T cell receptor (beta chain) was identified in a study of blood T cell repertoires in COVID-19. Turning to the study itself: COVID-19 samples from acute and convalescent phases originated in the United States, Italy and Spain. PBMCs, B-cell-depleted T cells, or T cells provided the cDNA or gDNA that made up the material.

Per the authors' pipeline: Estimated nucleated cell counts came from reference gene primer amplification. Sequencing was performed with immunoSEQ multiplex PCR; in TCRdb, only in-frame clones are kept and a portion is missing. Clone size and V and J calls were adopted from that table, with D and trimming inferred from the DNA. The repertoire holds 40,000 to 45,000 clones, 90% seen once, with about 6% in the top ten. The sample taken for sequencing was peripheral blood. The TCR comes from a human donor in a cohort sampled during active COVID-19.

CDR3 DNA sequence: TGTGCCAGCTCACCACCGGGGGGGGAAAAACTGTTTTTT. Residues: CASSPPGGEKLFF. V usage is TRBV18 and J usage is TRBJ1-4; TRBD1 might be the D (5 bases). The ends were cut back, 0 bases at V and 8 bases at J, with 7 bases in the middle. The CDR3 totals 13 residues. Germline V lookup: CDR1 KGHSH, CDR2 LQKENI.